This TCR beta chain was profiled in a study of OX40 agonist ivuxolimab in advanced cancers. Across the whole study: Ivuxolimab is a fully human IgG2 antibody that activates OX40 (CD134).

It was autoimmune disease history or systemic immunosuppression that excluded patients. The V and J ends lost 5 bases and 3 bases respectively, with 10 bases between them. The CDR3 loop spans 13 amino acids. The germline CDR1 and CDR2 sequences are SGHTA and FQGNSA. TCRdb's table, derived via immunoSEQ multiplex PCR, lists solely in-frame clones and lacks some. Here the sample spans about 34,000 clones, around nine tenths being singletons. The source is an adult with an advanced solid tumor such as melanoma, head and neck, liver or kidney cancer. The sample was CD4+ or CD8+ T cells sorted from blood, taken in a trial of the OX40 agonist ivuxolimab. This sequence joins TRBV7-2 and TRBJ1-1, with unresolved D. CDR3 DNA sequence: TGTGCCAGCAGCCGGGCGTGGGACACTGAAGCTTTCTTT. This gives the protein CASSRAWDTEAFF.